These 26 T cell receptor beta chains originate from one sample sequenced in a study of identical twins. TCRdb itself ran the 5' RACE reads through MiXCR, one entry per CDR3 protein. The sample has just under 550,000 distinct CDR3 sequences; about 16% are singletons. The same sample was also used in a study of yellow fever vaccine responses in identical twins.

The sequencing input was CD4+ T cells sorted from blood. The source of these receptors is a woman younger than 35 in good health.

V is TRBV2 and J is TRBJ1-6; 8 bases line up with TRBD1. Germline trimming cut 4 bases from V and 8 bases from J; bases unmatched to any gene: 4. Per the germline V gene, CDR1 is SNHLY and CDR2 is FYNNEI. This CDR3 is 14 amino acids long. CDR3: CASSGDRSYSPLHF. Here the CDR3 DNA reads TGTGCCAGCAGTGGGGACAGGAGTTATTCACCCCTCCACTTT. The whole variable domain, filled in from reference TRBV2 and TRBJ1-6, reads EPEVTQTPSHQVTQMGQEVILRCVPISNHLYFYWYRQILGQKVEFLVSFYNNEISEKSEIFDDQFSVERPDGSNFTLKIRSTKLEDSAMYFCASSGDRSYSPLHFGNGTRLTVT.

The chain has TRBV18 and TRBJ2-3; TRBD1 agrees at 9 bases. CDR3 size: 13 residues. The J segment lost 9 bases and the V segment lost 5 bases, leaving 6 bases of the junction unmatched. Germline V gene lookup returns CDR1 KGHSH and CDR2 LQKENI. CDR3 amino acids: CASSARTGETQYF. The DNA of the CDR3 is TGTGCCAGCTCAGCGCGGACAGGGGAGACGCAGTATTTT. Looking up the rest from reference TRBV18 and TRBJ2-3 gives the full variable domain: NAGVMQNPRHLVRRRGQEARLRCSPMKGHSHVYWYRQLPEEGLKFMVYLQKENIIDESGMPKERFSAEFPKEGPSILRIQQVVRGDSAAYFCASSARTGETQYFGPGTRLTVL.

CDR3 amino acids: CAISPFSGGPVEQYF. The CDR3 coding sequence is TGTGCCATCAGTCCATTTTCGGGAGGGCCGGTCGAGCAGTACTTC. This chain uses TRBV10-3 with TRBJ2-7; the match to TRBD2 covers 8 bases. This CDR3 has 15 amino acids. Germline V CDR1 and CDR2: ENHRY, SYGVKD. J lost 6 bases, V lost 5 bases, and 12 bases had no gene match.

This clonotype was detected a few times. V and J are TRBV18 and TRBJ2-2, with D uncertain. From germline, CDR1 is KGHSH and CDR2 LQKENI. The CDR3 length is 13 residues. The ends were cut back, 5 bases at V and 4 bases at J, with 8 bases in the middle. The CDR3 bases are TGTGCCAGCTCATCTAGTAGCACCGGGGAGCTGTTTTTT. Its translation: CASSSSSTGELFF.

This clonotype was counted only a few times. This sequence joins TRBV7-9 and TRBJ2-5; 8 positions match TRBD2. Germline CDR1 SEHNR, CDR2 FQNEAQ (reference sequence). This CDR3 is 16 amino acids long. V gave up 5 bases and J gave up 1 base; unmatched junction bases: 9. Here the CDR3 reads CASSQRLARIQETQYF. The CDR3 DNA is TGTGCCAGCAGCCAAAGACTAGCGAGAATCCAAGAGACCCAGTACTTC.

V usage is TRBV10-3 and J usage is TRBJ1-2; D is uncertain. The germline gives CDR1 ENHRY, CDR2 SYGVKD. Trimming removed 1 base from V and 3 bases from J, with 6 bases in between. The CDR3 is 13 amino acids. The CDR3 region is CAISELGHYGYTF. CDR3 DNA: TGTGCCATCAGTGAGTTAGGGCACTATGGCTACACCTTC.

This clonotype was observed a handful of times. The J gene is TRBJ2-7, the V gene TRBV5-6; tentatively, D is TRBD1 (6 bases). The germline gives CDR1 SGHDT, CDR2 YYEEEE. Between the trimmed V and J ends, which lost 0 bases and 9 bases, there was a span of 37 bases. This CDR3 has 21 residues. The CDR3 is CASSLAEDSPTPSTSLPLQYV. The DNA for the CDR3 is TGTGCCAGCAGCTTGGCCGAGGACAGCCCAACTCCCTCTACGAGCCTTCCACTGCAGTACGTC.

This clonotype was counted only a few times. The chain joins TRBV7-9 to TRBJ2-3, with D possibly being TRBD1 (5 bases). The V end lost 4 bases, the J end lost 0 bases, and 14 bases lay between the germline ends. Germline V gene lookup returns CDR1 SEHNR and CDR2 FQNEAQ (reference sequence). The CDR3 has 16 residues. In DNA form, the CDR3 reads TGTGCCAGCAGCTCGGGCAGGGAATCTAGCACAGATACGCAGTATTTT. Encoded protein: CASSSGRESSTDTQYF.

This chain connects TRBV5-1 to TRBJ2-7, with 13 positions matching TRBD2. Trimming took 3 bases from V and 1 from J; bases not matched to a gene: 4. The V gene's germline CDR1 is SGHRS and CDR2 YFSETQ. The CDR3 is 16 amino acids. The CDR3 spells CASSWWTSGSSYEQYF. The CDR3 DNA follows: TGCGCCAGCAGCTGGTGGACTAGCGGGAGTTCCTACGAGCAGTACTTC.

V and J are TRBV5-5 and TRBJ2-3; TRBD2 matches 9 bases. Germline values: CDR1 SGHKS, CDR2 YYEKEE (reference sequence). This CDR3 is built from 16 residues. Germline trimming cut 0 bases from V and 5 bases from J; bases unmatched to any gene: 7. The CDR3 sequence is CASSLGLAGRKDTQYF. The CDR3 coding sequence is TGTGCCAGCAGCTTGGGGCTAGCGGGGCGCAAAGATACGCAGTATTTT.

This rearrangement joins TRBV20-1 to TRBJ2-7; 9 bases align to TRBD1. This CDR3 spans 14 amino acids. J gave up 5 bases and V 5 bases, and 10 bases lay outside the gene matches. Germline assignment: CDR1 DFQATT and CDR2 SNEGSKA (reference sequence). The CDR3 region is CSAGPGQGNHEQYF. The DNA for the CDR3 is TGCAGTGCTGGACCGGGACAGGGTAATCACGAGCAGTACTTC.

In nucleotides, the CDR3 is TGCGCCAGCAGCCAGGACAGGTTGACGCAGTATTTT. It encodes CASSQDRLTQYF. The chain carries TRBV4-1 and TRBJ2-3, with 7 positions matching TRBD1. Trimming at V came to 3 bases and at J to 9 bases, leaving 3 bases not matched to a gene. The CDR3 totals 12 residues. The germline V gene encodes CDR1 MGHRA and CDR2 YSYEKL.

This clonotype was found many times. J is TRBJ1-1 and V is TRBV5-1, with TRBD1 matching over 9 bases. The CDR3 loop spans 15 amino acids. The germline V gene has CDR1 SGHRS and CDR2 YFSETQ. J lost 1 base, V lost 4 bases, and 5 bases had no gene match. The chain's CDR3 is CASSPLDRGNTEAFF. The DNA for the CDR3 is TGCGCCAGCAGCCCGCTGGACAGGGGGAACACTGAAGCTTTCTTT.

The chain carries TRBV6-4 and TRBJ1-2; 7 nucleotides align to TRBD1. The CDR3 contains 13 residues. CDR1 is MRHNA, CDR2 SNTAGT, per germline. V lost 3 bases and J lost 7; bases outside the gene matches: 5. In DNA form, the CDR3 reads TGTGCCAGCAGTGAAACAGGGGTAGGTGGCTACACCTTC. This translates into CASSETGVGGYTF.

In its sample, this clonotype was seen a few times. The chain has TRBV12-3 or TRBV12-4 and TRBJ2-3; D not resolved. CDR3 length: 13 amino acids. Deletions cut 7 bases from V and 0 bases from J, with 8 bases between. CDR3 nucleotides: TGTGCCAGCACCCTGGGCAGCACAGATACGCAGTATTTT. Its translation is CASTLGSTDTQYF.

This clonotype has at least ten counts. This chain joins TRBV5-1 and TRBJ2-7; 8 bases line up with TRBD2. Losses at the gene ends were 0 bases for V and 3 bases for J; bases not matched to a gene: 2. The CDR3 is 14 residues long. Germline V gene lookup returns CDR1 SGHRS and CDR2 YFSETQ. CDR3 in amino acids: CASSLASGGYEQYF. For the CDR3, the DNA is TGCGCCAGCAGCTTGGCCAGCGGGGGCTACGAGCAGTACTTC.

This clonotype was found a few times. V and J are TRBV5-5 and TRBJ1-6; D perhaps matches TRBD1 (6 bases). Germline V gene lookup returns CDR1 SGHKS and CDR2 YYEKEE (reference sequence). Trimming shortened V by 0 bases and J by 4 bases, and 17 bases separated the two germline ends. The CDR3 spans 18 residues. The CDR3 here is CASSLEVPGQSYNSPLHF. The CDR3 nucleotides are TGTGCCAGCAGCTTGGAGGTCCCCGGACAGAGTTATAATTCACCCCTCCACTTT.

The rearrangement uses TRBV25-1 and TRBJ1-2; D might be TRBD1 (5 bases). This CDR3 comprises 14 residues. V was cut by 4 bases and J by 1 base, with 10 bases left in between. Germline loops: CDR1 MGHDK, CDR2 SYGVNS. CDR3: CASSVRGDNYGYTF. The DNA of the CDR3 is TGTGCCAGCAGTGTAAGAGGGGATAACTATGGCTACACCTTC.

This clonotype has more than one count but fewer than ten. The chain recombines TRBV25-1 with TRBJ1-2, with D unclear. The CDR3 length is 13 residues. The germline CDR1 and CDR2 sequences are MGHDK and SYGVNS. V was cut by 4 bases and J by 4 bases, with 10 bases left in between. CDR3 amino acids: CASSAQDIYGYTF. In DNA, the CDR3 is TGTGCCAGCAGTGCCCAGGATATCTATGGCTACACCTTC.

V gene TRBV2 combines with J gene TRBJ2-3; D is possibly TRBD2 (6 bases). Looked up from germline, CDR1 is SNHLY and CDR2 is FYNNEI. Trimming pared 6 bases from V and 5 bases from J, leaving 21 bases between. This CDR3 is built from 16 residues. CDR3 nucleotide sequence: TGTGCCAGCAGAACGAGCGGGTCCGGGCCCAGAGATACGCAGTATTTT. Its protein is CASRTSGSGPRDTQYF.

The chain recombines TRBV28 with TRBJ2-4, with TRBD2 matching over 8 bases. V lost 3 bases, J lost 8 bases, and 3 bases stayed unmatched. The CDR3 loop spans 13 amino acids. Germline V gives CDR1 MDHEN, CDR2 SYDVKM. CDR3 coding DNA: TGTGCCAGCAGTTTTACCGGGAGGGACATTCAGTACTTC. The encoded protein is CASSFTGRDIQYF.

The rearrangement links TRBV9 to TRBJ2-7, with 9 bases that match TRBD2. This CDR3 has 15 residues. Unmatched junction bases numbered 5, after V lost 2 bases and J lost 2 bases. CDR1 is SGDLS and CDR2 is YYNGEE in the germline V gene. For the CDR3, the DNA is TGTGCCAGCAGCGTCGGGACTAGCCGAACCTACGAGCAGTACTTC. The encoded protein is CASSVGTSRTYEQYF.

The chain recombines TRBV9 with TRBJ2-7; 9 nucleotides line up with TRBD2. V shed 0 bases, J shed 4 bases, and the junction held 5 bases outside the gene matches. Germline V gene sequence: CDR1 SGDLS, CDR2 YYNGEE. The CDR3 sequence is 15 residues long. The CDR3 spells CASSVAAGGLYEQYF. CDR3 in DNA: TGTGCCAGCAGCGTAGCGGCGGGAGGGCTGTACGAGCAGTACTTC.

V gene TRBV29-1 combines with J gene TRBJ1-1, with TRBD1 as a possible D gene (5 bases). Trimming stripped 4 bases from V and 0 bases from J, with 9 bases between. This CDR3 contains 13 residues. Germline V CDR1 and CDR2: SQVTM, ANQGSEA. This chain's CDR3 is CSVGGHMNTEAFF. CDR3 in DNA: TGCAGCGTTGGTGGACACATGAACACTGAAGCTTTCTTT.

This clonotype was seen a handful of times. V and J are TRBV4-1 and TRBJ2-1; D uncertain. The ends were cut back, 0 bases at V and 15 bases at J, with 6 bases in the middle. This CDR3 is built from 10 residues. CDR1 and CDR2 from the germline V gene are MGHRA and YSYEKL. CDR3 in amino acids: CASSQDRVFF. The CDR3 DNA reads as TGCGCCAGCAGCCAAGATCGGGTGTTCTTC.

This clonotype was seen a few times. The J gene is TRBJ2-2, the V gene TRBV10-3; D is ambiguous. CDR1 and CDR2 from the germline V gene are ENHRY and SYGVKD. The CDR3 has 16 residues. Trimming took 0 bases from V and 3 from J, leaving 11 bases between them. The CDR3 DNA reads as TGTGCCATCAGTGAGTCTGGAATTGCGGACACCGGGGAGCTGTTTTTT. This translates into CAISESGIADTGELFF.